This TCR beta chain was recorded in a study of cytomegalovirus exposure and HLA in healthy donors. A multiplex PCR was run with 60 Vbeta primers and 13 Jbeta primers. Some clones are missing from TCRdb's copy, which holds only in-frame ones; the method was immunoSEQ multiplex PCR. Of 110,000 to 150,000 clones in the sample, 65% to 90% are singletons; the top ten hold roughly 1.2%. Study-wide findings and caveats: Reported performance of the classifier showed diagnosis of cytomegalovirus status with high specificity and sensitivity. An observed cluster of highly shared sequence variants was recorded as a likely sequencing artifact. There were a few CMV-associated chains whose specificity for CMV antigens was confirmed in vitro.

A remark on this clone: No antigen is known for it.

Trimming at V came to 2 bases and at J to 4 bases, leaving 4 bases not matched to a gene. CDR3 length: 16 residues. Germline loops: CDR1 SGHRS, CDR2 YFSETQ. The V gene is TRBV5-1, the J gene TRBJ2-5; 14 bases fit TRBD2. The receptor was isolated from a female donor in good health and CMV-seronegative. Sequenced material: PBMCs. CDR3 protein: CASSFGLAGGLETQYF. The CDR3 bases are TGCGCCAGCAGCTTTGGACTAGCGGGAGGTCTAGAGACCCAGTACTTC. Drawing the rest from reference TRBV5-1 and TRBJ2-5, the complete variable domain is KAGVTQTPRYLIKTRGQQVTLSCSPISGHRSVSWYQQTPGQGLQFLFEYFSETQRNKGNFPGRFSGRQFSNSRSEMNVSTLELGDSALYLCASSFGLAGGLETQYFGPGTRLLVL.